Included here is one TCR beta chain sequence, with context. What antigen it recognizes has not been identified. One base away there is no much larger clone; base qualities are not given. These data originate in a study of cytomegalovirus exposure and HLA in healthy donors (dated 2017 in TCRdb). For the study in its entirety: An earlier analysis of roughly 570 of the donors reported approximately 300 Gb of sequence data and roughly 120 million unique TCR beta sequences obtained from 180 million or so T cells. Roughly 290 gigabases of sequencing data and approximately 92 million unique TCR sequences made up an early release that covered approximately 620 HLA-typed donors. Of the roughly 400 genotyped donors, over 70% fell in the genetic ancestry cluster associated with self-reported Caucasian donors. The study aimed to test whether signatures of past pathogen exposure could be identified by cataloging public T cell receptors. Using immunosequencing, the study profiled T cell repertoires from 640 or so subjects and related those repertoires to cytomegalovirus serostatus. In addition to the first cohort of around 670 subjects, a separate validation cohort of 120 different subjects was used. To predict cytomegalovirus infection status, the study brought together high-throughput TCR immunosequencing, statistical association of individual TCRs with disease status, and machine learning. To study patterns of TCR occurrence, a later analysis re-analyzed previously published TCR beta repertoires from several hundred donors and added high-resolution HLA genotyping. Rather than using new phenotypic data, the later analysis identified candidate immune exposures from TCR beta sequences and from how often those sequences occurred across donors. In an earlier analysis of a few hundred of the donors, high-throughput TCR beta sequencing was used to judge whether each TCR beta V gene segment behaved as functional or pseudogenic. Donor age, sex, ethnicity and CMV serostatus were compiled alongside the repertoire data. In a later genetic analysis, genome-wide SNP genotypes for 398 of the 666 donors were used, and that subset was treated as a discovery cohort. All discovery cohort repertoires had been generated using a single sequencing platform. HLA typing covered class I and class II loci at four-digit resolution. Typing coverage varied by locus: about 629-630 donors for A, B, C, DRB1 and DQB1; under 550 for DQA1; about 570 for DPA1; around 450 for DPB1. Because of strong linkage in the cohort, roughly five DR-DQ haplotypes were treated as single units for association and clustering. Among about 400 genotyped donors of the cohort, an average of roughly 230,000 unique TCR beta nucleotide sequences was sequenced per donor, of which roughly 17% were non-productive. Summary of the overall study and its limitations: Most TCR sequences were observed very rarely across donors, whereas some public TCRs were present in many individuals. A later analysis associated about 16,000 TCR beta sequences with specific HLA alleles at a false discovery rate of 0.05. CMV serostatus was the only immune exposure information available for the cohort. A later analysis reported that several top co-occurrence clusters appeared linked to parvovirus B19, influenza, CMV and Epstein-Barr virus. Presence/absence analyses assumed roughly uniform sequencing depth across donors, an assumption that may not hold. Linkage disequilibrium might explain the correlated functional status among segregating V segments, but an unknown experimental factor could not be ruled out. In an earlier analysis of roughly 560 of the donors, most TCR beta V segments were observed in productive rearrangements about 87% or about 30% of the time, broadly matching IMGT annotations. A later analysis found that most CMV-associated TCR beta chains appeared HLA-restricted, with HLA associations seemingly driven largely by CMV exposure. Cytomegalovirus status was reported to be diagnosed by the classifier with high specificity and sensitivity in both the original and validation cohorts. A later analysis found that HLA-associated TCR beta chains were more clonally expanded and had lower generation probabilities than equally common non-associated chains. The authors suggested that the approach could potentially be extended to other disease states and immunological phenotypes. A group of highly shared sequence variants was considered likely to be a technical artifact of the sequencing pipeline. The study listed 150 to 200 TCR beta chains as associated with cytomegalovirus. A further reported finding was that TCR beta sequences accurately predicted the HLA-A and HLA-B alleles for most subjects in the first cohort. A later genetic analysis associated a missense DCLRE1C variant with V-gene and J-gene trimming of TCR beta chains, and an independent cohort replicated the association. The 87-base-pair reads could not distinguish some IMGT-functional V segments, including TRBV6-2 and TRBV6-3, so those segments were excluded. Because some donors lacked HLA typing at each locus, the association tests relied only on the typed subset. Over 15 rarely observed V segments, including chromosome 9 orphons, were excluded from the earlier analysis of approximately 500 of the donors because counts were too low. A few of the identified cytomegalovirus-associated TCR beta chains were confirmed in vitro to be specific for cytomegalovirus antigens. Compared with the approximately 670-donor mean, donors in an Asian-associated ancestry cluster had fewer N-insertions in productive TCRs, according to a later genetic analysis. When HLA alleles, especially DR and DQ, strongly co-occurred, attributing TCR associations to individual alleles was difficult. In a later analysis, TCR association rates were found to vary across HLA loci, with the most associated TCRs seen for DRB1 alleles and the fewest for HLA-C alleles. This cohort had only TCR beta chains sequenced, and the lack of alpha or paired-chain data limited which features could be detected.

Trimmed from V: 5 bases; trimmed from J: 8 bases; junction bases lacking a gene match: 14. From the cysteine through the phenylalanine, the CDR3 covers 15 amino acids. Only the CDR3 region is kept as DNA, spanning 45 bases read in frame from base 1. Looking up the germline V gene (reference sequence) yields CDR1 MNHNY and CDR2 SVGAGI. The library was built by means of the immunoSEQ multiplex PCR assay. The multiplex PCR relied on a mix of 60 forward primers for TCR Vbeta segments and 13 reverse primers for TCR Jbeta segments. Amplification of the CDR3 region of rearranged TCR beta genes was performed with a multiplex PCR assay on genomic DNA. The Illumina HiSeq System was used to sequence the amplified TCR beta libraries as 87-base-pair reads. As for how the authors treated the data: A later analysis counted tens of millions of unique TCR beta chains across the 550 to 800 repertoires, and roughly 9.9 million of these chains were shared by at least two donors. A nearest-neighbor algorithm error-corrected the raw reads and collapsed the reads into unique sequences, merging closely related sequences to remove PCR and sequencing errors. Alignment of CDR3 sequences to IMGT reference sequences was used to assign V, D and J gene segments. Each retained sequence needed at least a six-nucleotide match to both a V gene segment and a J gene segment. A rearrangement was called productive if the CDR3 had no stop codons and remained in frame with V and J, and every other rearrangement was called non-productive. CDR3 was defined by IMGT convention, running from the second conserved V-encoded cysteine to the conserved J-encoded phenylalanine. Sequences without an unambiguous match to a single V gene segment were excluded from the earlier analysis of a few hundred of the donors. In an earlier analysis of about 590 of the donors, a V segment was called functional when productive rearrangements were above 56.7%, and segregating when the standard deviation between donors exceeded 5%. A statistical classification framework was built for diagnosing cytomegalovirus status from the catalog of TCR beta chain sequences. A later analysis assigned V and J genes by comparing TCR nucleotide sequences with IMGT/GENE-DB human TR gene sequences. Using the TCRdist pipeline, a later analysis assigned CDR3 sequences along with most-parsimonious VDJ recombination scenarios. A later analysis defined each TCR beta chain by its CDR3 amino acid sequence plus V-gene family, and excluded reads lacking a unique V-gene family. As a way to deal with suspected cross-contamination and a sequencing artifact, a later analysis dropped nearly 600 nucleotide sequences that were highly shared and had low generation probability. For each public chain, a later analysis derived a clonal expansion index from normalized ranks of inferred template counts within each repertoire. In a later analysis, generation probabilities were computed with a VDJ recombination model fitted to out-of-frame rearrangements, and the resulting probabilities were checked against IGoR. In a later analysis, hypergeometric tests were used to score TCR-TCR, TCR-HLA and TCR-CMV co-occurrence, with a repertoire-size bias correction applied to TCR pairs. A later analysis estimated false discovery rates by permuting HLA or CMV assignments 20 times. In a later analysis, co-occurring TCRs were grouped using DBSCAN, and TCRdist sequence similarity was added for clustering within HLA-allele-positive subsets. Repertoires with fewer than 30,000 or more than 120,000 public chains were left out of co-occurrence clustering, as were roughly five repertoires with anomalous nucleotide sharing. TCRdb mirrors the immuneACCESS table, restricted to in-frame sequences. Some clones are absent from its copies; in checked studies, under half trace to an unresolved V gene, and the reason for the others is unknown. The DNA gave D and trimming, while V, J and clone size come from that table. A total of 150,000 to 190,000 clones appear in this sample, approximately 81% of them only once. 1.2% to 1.5% of the sample comes from the top ten.

The cohort comprised fewer than 700 healthy bone marrow donors. Cohort members were all nominally healthy when sampled, although unrecorded immune exposures were likely present. The donor tested CMV seronegative and was one of the 352 seronegative cohort members. A peripheral blood sample was provided by each donor, and peripheral blood mononuclear cells were used for TCR beta sequencing. Genomic DNA extraction from the blood cell samples was performed with the Qiagen DNeasy Blood Extraction Kit. The sequence is built from TRBV6-6 and TRBJ1-2; the junction holds 7 bases that match TRBD1. The sample comprised PBMCs. The sequence was collected from a young man in good health and CMV-seronegative. The CDR3 protein sequence reads: CASSPRHSGGQGYTF. DNA sequence: TGTGCCAGCAGTCCGAGACACTCAGGGGGACAGGGCTACACCTTC.